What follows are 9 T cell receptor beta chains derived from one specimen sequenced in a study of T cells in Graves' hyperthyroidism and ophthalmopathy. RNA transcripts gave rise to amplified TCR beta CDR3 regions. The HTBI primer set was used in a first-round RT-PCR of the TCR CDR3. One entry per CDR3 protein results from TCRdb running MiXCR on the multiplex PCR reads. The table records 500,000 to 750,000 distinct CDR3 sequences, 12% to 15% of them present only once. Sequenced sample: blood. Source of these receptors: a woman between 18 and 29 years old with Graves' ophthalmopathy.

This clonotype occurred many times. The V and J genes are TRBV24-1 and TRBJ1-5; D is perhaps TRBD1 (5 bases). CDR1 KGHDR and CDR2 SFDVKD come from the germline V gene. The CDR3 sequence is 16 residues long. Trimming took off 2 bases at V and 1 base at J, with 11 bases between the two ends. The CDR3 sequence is CATSDSGLRSNQPQHF. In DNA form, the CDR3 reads TGTGCCACCAGTGATTCGGGACTCAGGAGCAATCAGCCCCAGCATTTT.

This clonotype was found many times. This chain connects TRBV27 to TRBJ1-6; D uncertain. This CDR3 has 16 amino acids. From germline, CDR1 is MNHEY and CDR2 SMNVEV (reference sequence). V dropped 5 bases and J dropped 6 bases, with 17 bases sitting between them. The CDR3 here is CASSLQPGEGNSPLHF. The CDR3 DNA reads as TGTGCCAGCAGTCTACAACCGGGTGAGGGTAATTCACCCCTCCACTTT.

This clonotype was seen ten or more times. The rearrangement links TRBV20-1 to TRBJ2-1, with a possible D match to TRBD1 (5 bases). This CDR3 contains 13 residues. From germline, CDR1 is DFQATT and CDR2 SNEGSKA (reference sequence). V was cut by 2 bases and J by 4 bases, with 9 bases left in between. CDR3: CSARLQVYNEQFF. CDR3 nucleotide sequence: TGCAGTGCTAGATTACAGGTTTACAATGAGCAGTTCTTC.

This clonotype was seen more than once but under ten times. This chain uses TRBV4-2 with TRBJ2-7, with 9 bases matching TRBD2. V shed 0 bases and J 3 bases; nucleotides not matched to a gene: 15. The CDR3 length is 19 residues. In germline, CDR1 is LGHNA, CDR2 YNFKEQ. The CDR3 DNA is TGTGCCAGCAGCCAAGATGAGGGACTAGCTCCCCCGGGGCACTACGAGCAGTACTTC. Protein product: CASSQDEGLAPPGHYEQYF.

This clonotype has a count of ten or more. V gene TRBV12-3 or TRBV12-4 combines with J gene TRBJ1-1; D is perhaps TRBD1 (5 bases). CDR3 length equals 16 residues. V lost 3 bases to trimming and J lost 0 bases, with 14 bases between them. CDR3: CASSFPGDPMNTEAFF. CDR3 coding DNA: TGTGCCAGCAGTTTTCCCGGGGACCCAATGAACACTGAAGCTTTCTTT.

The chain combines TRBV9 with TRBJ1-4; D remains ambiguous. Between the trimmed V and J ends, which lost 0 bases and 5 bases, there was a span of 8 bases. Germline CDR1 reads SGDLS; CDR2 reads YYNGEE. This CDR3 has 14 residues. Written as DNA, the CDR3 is TGTGCCAGCAGCGTAGAGGGTGGGAATGAAAAACTGTTTTTT. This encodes CASSVEGGNEKLFF.

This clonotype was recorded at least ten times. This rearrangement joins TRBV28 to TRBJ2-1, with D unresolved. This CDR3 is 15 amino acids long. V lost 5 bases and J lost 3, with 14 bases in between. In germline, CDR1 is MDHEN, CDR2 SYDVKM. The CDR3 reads CASSGTMPGYNEQFF. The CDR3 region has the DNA TGTGCCAGCAGTGGAACAATGCCTGGCTACAATGAGCAGTTCTTC.

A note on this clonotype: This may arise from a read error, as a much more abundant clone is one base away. CDR3 coding DNA: TGTGCCAGCAGCCTGGGGACAGCCGCGGGCTACGCCTTC. It codes for CASSLGTAAGYAF. The chain joins TRBV3-1 to TRBJ1-2; 7 bases are shared with TRBD1. CDR3 length: 13 amino acids. The germline V gene encodes CDR1 LGHDT and CDR2 YNNKEL (reference sequence). The whole variable domain, filled in from reference TRBV3-1 and TRBJ1-2, reads DTAVSQTPKYLVTQMGNDKSIKCEQNLGHDTMYWYKQDSKKFLKIMFSYNNKELIINETVPNRFSPKSPDKAHLNLHINSLELGDSAVYFCASSLGTAAGYAFGSGTRLTVV.

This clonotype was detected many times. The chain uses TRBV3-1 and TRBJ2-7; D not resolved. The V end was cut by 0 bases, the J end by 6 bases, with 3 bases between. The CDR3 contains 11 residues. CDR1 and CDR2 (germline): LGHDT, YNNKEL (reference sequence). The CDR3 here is CASSQDFEQYF. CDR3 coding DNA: TGTGCCAGCAGCCAAGATTTCGAGCAGTACTTC.